The clone carrying this T cell receptor beta chain showed up just a few times. Its antigen is currently unknown. This sample stems from a study of T-cell memory formation after mild COVID-19. In the study overall: Largely donor-specific sequence clusters came from a couple of donors.

5'RACE with constant-segment primers yielded barcoded, UMI-tagged TCR alpha and TCR beta cDNA libraries. MiXCR, applied by TCRdb to the 5' RACE reads, yields one record per CDR3 protein. The sample holds 150,000 to 200,000 distinct CDR3 sequences, around 15% seen once. Study conclusions and caveats: CD4+ bias marked clones expanding day 15 to 37, unlike balanced contracting clones. Clones from the second wave (peaking day 37) had unconfirmed SARS-CoV-2 specificity.

CDR1 and CDR2 from the germline V gene are MGHRA and YSYEKL. V gave up 2 bases and J gave up 9 bases, with 8 bases separating them. The CDR3 covers 12 residues. The specimen sequenced was PBMCs or a T cell subset sorted from them (not recorded which). This chain joins TRBV4-1 and TRBJ2-1; possible D gene TRBD2, 6 bases. The sequence was collected from an adult woman who had mild COVID-19 (a few samples of this study predate the infection). Cell type and time point are not known. The CDR3 loop reads CASSQPGLEQFF. The CDR3 DNA follows: TGCGCCAGCAGCCAACCGGGACTTGAGCAGTTCTTC.